The T cell receptor (beta chain) described here comes from a study of T cells after yellow fever vaccination. The 5'RACE template-switching step produced TCR cDNA and added a universal primer site and UMIs. A single record per CDR3 protein comes from TCRdb applying MiXCR to the 5' RACE reads. The profile shows a few hundred thousand distinct CDR3 sequences, approximately 12% of them singletons. The study's findings and limits: The secondary response peaked faster, at day 5 versus 15, but was weaker. Some clonotypes were seen in both the CD4 and the CD8 compartments. These made up a small share and likely arose from convergent recombination. Researchers cautioned that FACS-sorted repertoires could harbor abundant clonotypes contaminating from the bulk population.

The CDR3 loop spans 17 amino acids. Trimming removed 0 bases from V and 6 bases from J; junction bases left unmatched: 10. Germline assignment: CDR1 SGHRS and CDR2 YFSETQ. Worth noting for this clonotype: As yet, its antigen is unknown.

Sample: CD4+ T cells sorted from PBMCs, taken 15 days after the yellow fever booster vaccination. The receptor was derived from a man between 18 and 29 years old who received the YFV17D yellow fever vaccine. This rearrangement joins TRBV5-1 to TRBJ2-3; 10 bases line up with TRBD2. CDR3 nucleotides: TGCGCCAGCAGCTTGGCGGCTAGCGGGGGCATTGGGGATACGCAGTATTTT. Protein: CASSLAASGGIGDTQYF. The full variable domain, with the rest looked up from reference TRBV5-1 and TRBJ2-3, is KAGVTQTPRYLIKTRGQQVTLSCSPISGHRSVSWYQQTPGQGLQFLFEYFSETQRNKGNFPGRFSGRQFSNSRSEMNVSTLELGDSALYLCASSLAASGGIGDTQYFGPGTRLTVL.